The 2 T cell receptor beta chains presented below share a single source sample, sequenced in a study of T cell repertoires in cytomegalovirus infection. TCRdb used MiXCR to reprocess the reads, holding one entry per CDR3 protein. Of about 110,000 distinct CDR3 sequences in the sample, 25% to 35% were seen once. No antigen has been assigned to these receptors. This specimen was CD8+ T cells from cultured PBMCs, taken from culture after CMV antigen stimulation. The source is a human donor in good health (CMV status not recorded). Some clones in this sample may be carry-over from other donors' samples.

This clonotype was detected many times. The genes are TRBV7-2 and TRBJ1-2, with D possibly TRBD1 on 5 matching bases. Germline V gives CDR1 SGHTA, CDR2 FQGNSA. This CDR3 is built from 14 residues. V was trimmed by 2 bases and J by 5 bases, leaving 12 bases between them. This CDR3 is CASSLFQGYYGYTF. The CDR3 bases are TGTGCCAGCAGCTTATTTCAGGGATATTATGGCTACACCTTC. The variable domain in full, with the rest retrieved from reference TRBV7-2 and TRBJ1-2, is GAGVSQSPSNKVTEKGKDVELRCDPISGHTALYWYRQSLGQGLEFLIYFQGNSAPDKSGLPSDRFSAERTGGSVSTLTIQRTQQEDSAVYLCASSLFQGYYGYTFGSGTRLTVV.

This clonotype was detected many times. This chain uses TRBV12-3 or TRBV12-4 with TRBJ1-1, with unresolved D. V lost 6 bases, J lost 1 base, and 9 bases lay in between. The CDR3 has 13 amino acids. The CDR3 coding sequence is TGTGCCAGCAGCATACAGAGGAACACTGAAGCTTTCTTT. This translates into CASSIQRNTEAFF.